These T cell receptor beta chains were read from a single sample in a study of T cell responses to AZD1222 COVID-19 vaccine. Profiling relied on immunoSEQ multiplex PCR, and the TCRdb table lists in-frame clones only, not all of them. This repertoire shows 100,000 to 150,000 clones, 88% found once; its top ten account for roughly 4.4%. Source: peripheral blood, taken on day 0 of AZD1222 vaccination. These receptor sequences come from an adult in good health. Each CDR3 is given with its conserved first and last residue. A D gene is named only where the DNA matches it firmly. Rows may omit the clone size; those that give it use once, few, many or a size class.

>-|-|TRBV4-3|TRBJ1-4
CASSQDWGRGEKLFF
TGCGCCAGCAGCCAAGATTGGGGGAGGGGTGAAAAACTGTTTTTT
>-|-|TRBV11-2|TRBJ1-1
CASSPDRGDTEAFF
TGTGCCAGCAGCCCCGACCGGGGGGACACTGAAGCTTTCTTT
>-|-|TRBV5-1|TRBJ2-7
CASSLDMASSYEQYF
TGCGCCAGCAGCTTGGATATGGCGAGCTCCTACGAGCAGTACTTC
>once|TRBD1|TRBV12-5|TRBJ1-3
CASGVRGPGGNTIYF
TGTGCTAGTGGTGTAAGGGGGCCGGGGGGAAACACCATATATTTT
>-|-|TRBV4-2|TRBJ1-2
CASSQEATVYGYTF
TGTGCCAGCAGCCAAGAGGCGACGGTCTATGGCTACACCTTC
>-|-|TRBV24-1|TRBJ1-5
CATSGGGPQHF
TGTGCCACCAGTGGGGGGGGCCCCCAGCATTTT
>-|-|TRBV19|TRBJ1-1
CASNVLGPPNTEAFF
TGTGCCAGTAACGTCTTAGGACCGCCGAACACTGAAGCTTTCTTT
>-|-|TRBV2|TRBJ1-2
CASSEQGGIYGYTF
TGTGCCAGCAGTGAACAAGGGGGAATCTATGGCTACACCTTC
>-|-|TRBV7-8|TRBJ1-4
CASSPRGSNEKLFF
TGTGCCAGCAGCCCGCGGGGGTCTAATGAAAAACTGTTTTTT
>-|-|TRBV4-1|TRBJ1-4
CASSPTQGAGEKLFF
TGCGCCAGCAGCCCCACTCAAGGGGCAGGTGAAAAACTGTTTTTT
>-|TRBD2|TRBV6-4|TRBJ2-3
CASSDSSLAGADTQYF
TGTGCCAGCAGTGACTCGAGCCTAGCGGGTGCAGATACGCAGTATTTT
>-|-|TRBV7-3|TRBJ2-5
CASSPNGQPQETQYF
TGTGCCAGCAGCCCCAACGGGCAGCCACAAGAGACCCAGTACTTC
>-|-|TRBV19|TRBJ1-6
CASRPLRASSYNSPLHF
TGTGCCAGTAGGCCCCTGAGGGCGAGCTCCTATAATTCACCCCTCCACTTT
>-|-|TRBV28|TRBJ1-4
CASRFETAYNEKLFF
TGTGCCAGCAGGTTTGAGACAGCTTATAATGAAAAACTGTTTTTT
>-|TRBD2|TRBV6-6|TRBJ2-3
CASTFSGIGADTQYF
TGTGCCAGCACCTTTAGCGGGATCGGCGCAGATACGCAGTATTTT
>-|-|TRBV4-1|TRBJ2-1
CASSQVDRSIFF
TGCGCCAGCAGCCAAGTGGACCGTTCAATTTTCTTC
>-|-|TRBV5-6|TRBJ1-1
CATSSPSLLGTEAFF
TGTGCCACCTCCTCCCCGTCCCTTTTAGGCACTGAAGCTTTCTTT
>-|-|TRBV28|TRBJ2-1
CASRPGDRLYNEQFF
TGTGCCAGCAGGCCAGGGGATCGCTTATACAATGAGCAGTTCTTC
>-|TRBD1|TRBV19|TRBJ1-1
CASSVGQGAWHTEAFF
TGTGCCAGTAGCGTGGGACAGGGGGCATGGCACACTGAAGCTTTCTTT
>-|-|TRBV23-1|TRBJ1-2
CASSHLQGCGYGYTF
TGCGCCAGCAGTCATCTACAGGGATGCGGCTATGGCTACACCTTC
>-|-|TRBV10-3|TRBJ1-5
CAISDYGLGQPQHF
TGTGCCATCAGTGATTACGGGCTGGGGCAGCCCCAGCATTTT
>few|-|TRBV2|TRBJ1-5
CASSDLQNNQPQHF
TGTGCCAGCAGTGATCTACAAAACAATCAGCCCCAGCATTTT
>-|-|TRBV7-8|TRBJ2-7
CASSLGTREQYF
TGTGCCAGCAGCCTAGGGACAAGGGAGCAGTACTTC
>-|-|TRBV7-2|TRBJ1-1
CASSFRGGAGTEAFF
TGTGCCAGCAGCTTTAGAGGAGGGGCCGGCACTGAAGCTTTCTTT
>-|-|TRBV6-5|TRBJ1-1
CASSYSTRVGTEAFF
TGTGCCAGCAGTTACTCGACAAGGGTTGGGACTGAAGCTTTCTTT
>-|TRBD2|TRBV11-3|TRBJ2-1
CASSRAGVGYNEQFF
TGTGCCAGCAGCCGAGCGGGAGTGGGCTACAATGAGCAGTTCTTC
>-|-|TRBV25-1|TRBJ1-3
CASSDTSRDSGNTIYF
TGTGCCAGCAGTGATACCTCTAGAGACTCTGGAAACACCATATATTTT
>once|-|TRBV7-2|TRBJ2-1
CASTSPGSHTYNEQFF
TGTGCCAGCACTAGCCCCGGGAGCCATACCTACAATGAGCAGTTCTTC
>-|TRBD1|TRBV5-1|TRBJ1-6
CASSHGQGQKNSPLHF
TGCGCCAGCAGCCACGGACAGGGGCAGAAGAATTCACCCCTCCACTTT
>-|TRBD2|TRBV10-2|TRBJ2-1
CASKIAGPYNEQFF
TGCGCCAGCAAGATAGCGGGCCCCTACAATGAGCAGTTCTTC
>-|-|TRBV7-9|TRBJ1-1
CASSHENTEAFF
TGTGCCAGCAGCCATGAGAACACTGAAGCTTTCTTT
>-|-|TRBV9|TRBJ1-1
CASSADSGNTEAFF
TGTGCCAGCAGCGCGGACAGCGGGAACACTGAAGCTTTCTTT
>-|-|TRBV2|TRBJ2-3
CASNKHRGGWTDTQYF
TGTGCCAGCAACAAACATAGGGGGGGCTGGACAGATACGCAGTATTTT
>-|TRBD1|TRBV6-5|TRBJ1-4
CASSYGTGVIGEKLFF
TGTGCCAGCAGTTACGGGACAGGGGTTATAGGTGAAAAACTGTTTTTT
>-|-|TRBV18|TRBJ1-3
CASSPQAGTYGNTIYF
TGTGCCAGCTCACCACAGGCGGGTACTTACGGAAACACCATATATTTT
>-|-|TRBV27|TRBJ1-2
CASSSSYRAGYGYTF
TGTGCCAGCAGTTCGTCCTATAGGGCTGGCTATGGCTACACCTTC
>-|TRBD2|TRBV9|TRBJ2-1
CASSVSSGGGNEQFF
TGTGCCAGCAGCGTATCCAGCGGGGGCGGGAATGAGCAGTTCTTC
>-|-|TRBV12-3/TRBV12-4|TRBJ1-2
CASSLSTGYGYTF
TGTGCCAGCAGTCTCTCAACAGGTTATGGCTACACCTTC
>once|-|TRBV12-5|TRBJ1-5
CASGYSNQPQHF
TGTGCTAGTGGCTATAGCAATCAGCCCCAGCATTTT
>-|TRBD2|TRBV6-4|TRBJ2-3
CASSSSGNRADTQYF
TGTGCCAGCAGTTCTAGCGGGAATCGCGCAGATACGCAGTATTTT
>-|-|TRBV5-4|TRBJ2-7
CASSFGRENQQYF
TGTGCCAGCAGCTTCGGCAGGGAAAATCAGCAGTACTTC
>-|TRBD2|TRBV6-2/TRBV6-3|TRBJ2-1
CASSSPLAGGWNEQFF
TGTGCCAGCAGTTCCCCACTAGCGGGAGGGTGGAATGAGCAGTTCTTC
>-|TRBD1|TRBV4-3|TRBJ1-5
CASSLVQGAGQPQHF
TGCGCCAGCAGCTTAGTGCAGGGGGCCGGTCAGCCCCAGCATTTT
>-|-|TRBV5-1|TRBJ2-3
CASSLGGPSTDTQYF
TGCGCCAGCAGCTTGGGAGGCCCTAGCACAGATACGCAGTATTTT
>-|TRBD1|TRBV5-6|TRBJ1-5
CASSLQKDRGLQPQHF
TGTGCCAGCAGCTTGCAAAAAGACAGGGGGCTTCAGCCCCAGCATTTT
>-|-|TRBV12-3/TRBV12-4|TRBJ1-4
CASSRGTTEKLFF
TGTGCCAGCAGCAGAGGGACAACTGAAAAACTGTTTTTT
>-|-|TRBV7-3|TRBJ1-1
CASSLMGGNTEAFF
TGTGCCAGCAGCTTAATGGGCGGAAACACTGAAGCTTTCTTT
>-|TRBD2|TRBV5-1|TRBJ2-7
CASSSSGRAGDEQYF
TGCGCCAGCAGCTCGAGCGGGAGGGCCGGGGACGAGCAGTACTTC
>once|TRBD2|TRBV28|TRBJ2-7
CASRGGGLAGRYAQYF
TGTGCCAGCAGGGGGGGCGGGCTAGCGGGACGCTACGCGCAGTACTTC
>once|-|TRBV18|TRBJ1-1
CASSLDPAGRTNTEAFF
TGTGCCAGCTCCCTCGATCCGGCAGGGAGGACGAACACTGAAGCTTTCTTT
>-|TRBD1|TRBV29-1|TRBJ1-1
CSGGQPNTEAFF
TGCAGCGGGGGACAGCCGAACACTGAAGCTTTCTTT
>-|TRBD1|TRBV18|TRBJ1-1
CASSPSPGQASAFF
TGTGCCAGCTCACCTTCACCGGGACAGGCTTCAGCTTTCTTT
>-|TRBD2|TRBV27|TRBJ2-1
CASSFGLGANEQFF
TGTGCCAGCAGTTTTGGACTAGGGGCCAATGAGCAGTTCTTC
>-|-|TRBV4-2|TRBJ1-4
CASSQSPADREKLFF
TGTGCCAGCAGCCAAAGTCCAGCGGACCGTGAAAAACTGTTTTTT
>-|TRBD2|TRBV19|TRBJ2-6
CASSPGGTGANVLTF
TGTGCCAGTAGTCCCGGGGGGACTGGGGCCAACGTCCTGACTTTC
>-|-|TRBV5-4|TRBJ1-4
CASSLGGTNEKLFF
TGTGCCAGCAGCTTGGGTGGAACTAATGAAAAACTGTTTTTT
>-|-|TRBV7-8|TRBJ2-3
CASSLTSGTNTDTQYF
TGTGCCAGCAGCCTAACCAGCGGAACCAACACAGATACGCAGTATTTT
>-|-|TRBV5-8|TRBJ2-4
CASSQQGTKNIQYF
TGTGCCAGCAGCCAGCAGGGAACCAAAAACATTCAGTACTTC
>-|-|TRBV6-5|TRBJ1-5
CASTPGGNQPQHF
TGTGCCAGCACGCCCGGGGGGAATCAGCCCCAGCATTTT
>-|-|TRBV18|TRBJ2-7
CASSEGTPPTYEQYF
TGTGCCAGCTCAGAGGGGACGCCTCCGACCTACGAGCAGTACTTC